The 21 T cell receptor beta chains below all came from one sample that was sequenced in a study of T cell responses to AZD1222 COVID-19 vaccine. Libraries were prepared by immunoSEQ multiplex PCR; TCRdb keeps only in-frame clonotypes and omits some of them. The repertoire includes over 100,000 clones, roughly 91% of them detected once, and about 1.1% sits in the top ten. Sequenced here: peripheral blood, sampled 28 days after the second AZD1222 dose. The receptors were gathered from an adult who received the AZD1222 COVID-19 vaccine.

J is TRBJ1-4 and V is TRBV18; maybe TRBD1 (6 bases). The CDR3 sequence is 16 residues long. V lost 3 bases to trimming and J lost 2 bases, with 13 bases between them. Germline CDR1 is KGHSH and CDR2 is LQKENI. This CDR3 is CASSPGGQPTNEKLFF. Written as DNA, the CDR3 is TGTGCCAGCTCACCGGGGGGACAACCTACTAATGAAAAACTGTTTTTT.

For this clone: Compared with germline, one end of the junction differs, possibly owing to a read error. This chain's CDR3 is CASSDYQRLHF. The CDR3 DNA reads as TGTGCCAGCAGCGATTACCAAAGACTGCACTTC. V is TRBV5-5 and J is TRBJ1-2, with D unresolved. Looked up from germline, CDR1 is SGHKS and CDR2 is YYEKEE (reference sequence). CDR3 length: 11 residues. Full variable domain (missing parts from reference TRBV5-5 and TRBJ1-2): DAGVTQSPTHLIKTRGQQVTLRCSPISGHKSVSWYQQVLGQGPQFIFQYYEKEERGRGNFPDRFSARQFPNYSSELNVNALLLGDSALYLCASSDYQRLHFGSGTRLTVV.

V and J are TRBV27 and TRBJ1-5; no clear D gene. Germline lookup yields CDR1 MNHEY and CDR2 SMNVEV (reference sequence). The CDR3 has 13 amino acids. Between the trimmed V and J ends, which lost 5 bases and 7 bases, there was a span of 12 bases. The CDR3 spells CASSRNGGQPQHF. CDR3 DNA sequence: TGTGCCAGCAGTCGAAACGGCGGCCAGCCCCAGCATTTT.

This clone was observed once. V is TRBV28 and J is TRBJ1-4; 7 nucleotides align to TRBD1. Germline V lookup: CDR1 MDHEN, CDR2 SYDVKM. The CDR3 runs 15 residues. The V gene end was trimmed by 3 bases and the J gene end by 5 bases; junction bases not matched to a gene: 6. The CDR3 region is CASSLPGQRNEKLFF. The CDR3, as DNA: TGTGCCAGCAGTTTGCCGGGACAGAGGAATGAAAAACTGTTTTTT.

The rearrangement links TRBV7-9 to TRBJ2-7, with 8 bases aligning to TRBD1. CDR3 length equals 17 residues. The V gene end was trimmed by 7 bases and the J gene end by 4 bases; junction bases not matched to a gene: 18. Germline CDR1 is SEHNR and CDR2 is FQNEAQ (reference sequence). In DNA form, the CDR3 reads TGTGCCAGCATTCGGACAGGGCCTACTGCTTTATCATACGAGCAGTACTTC. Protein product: CASIRTGPTALSYEQYF.

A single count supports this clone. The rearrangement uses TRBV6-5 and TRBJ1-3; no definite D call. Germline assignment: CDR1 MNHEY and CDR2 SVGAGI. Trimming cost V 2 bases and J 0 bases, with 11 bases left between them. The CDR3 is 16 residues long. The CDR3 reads CASSYDVEGSGNTIYF. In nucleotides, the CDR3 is TGTGCCAGCAGTTACGACGTGGAAGGCTCTGGAAACACCATATATTTT.

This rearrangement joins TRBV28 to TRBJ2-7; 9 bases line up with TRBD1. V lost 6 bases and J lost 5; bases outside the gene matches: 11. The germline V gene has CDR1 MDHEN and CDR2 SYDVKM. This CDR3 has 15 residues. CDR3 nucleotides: TGTGCCAGCAGCCTTCATACAGGGGGCCGGAACGAGCAGTACTTC. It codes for CASSLHTGGRNEQYF.

The CDR3 loop is CATSINLRVPQHF. The CDR3 DNA reads as TGTGCCACCAGCATCAATCTCAGGGTGCCCCAGCATTTT. The chain links TRBV15 to TRBJ1-5, with D perhaps matching TRBD1 (5 bases). The CDR3 totals 13 residues. Between the trimmed V and J ends, which lost 4 bases and 9 bases, there was a span of 13 bases. CDR1 is LNHNV, CDR2 YYDKDF, per germline (reference sequence).

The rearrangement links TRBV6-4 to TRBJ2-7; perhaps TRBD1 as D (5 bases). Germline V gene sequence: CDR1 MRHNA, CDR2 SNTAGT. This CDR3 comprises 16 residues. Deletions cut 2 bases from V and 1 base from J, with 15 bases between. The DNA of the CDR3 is TGTGCCAGCAGTGACCCGATTGACAGAGAGTCCTACGAGCAGTACTTC. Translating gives CASSDPIDRESYEQYF.

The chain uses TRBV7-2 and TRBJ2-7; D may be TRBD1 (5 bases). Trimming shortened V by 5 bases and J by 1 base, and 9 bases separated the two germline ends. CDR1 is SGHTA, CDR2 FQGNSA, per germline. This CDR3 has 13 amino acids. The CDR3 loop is CASSRQTSYEQYF. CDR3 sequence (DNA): TGTGCCAGCAGCCGACAGACTTCCTACGAGCAGTACTTC.

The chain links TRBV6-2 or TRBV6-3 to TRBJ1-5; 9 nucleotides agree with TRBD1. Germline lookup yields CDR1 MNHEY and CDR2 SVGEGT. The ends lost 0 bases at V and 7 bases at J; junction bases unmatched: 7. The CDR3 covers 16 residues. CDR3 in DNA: TGTGCCAGCAGTTACTCAGGGACAGGGAGACGACAGCCCCAGCATTTT. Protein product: CASSYSGTGRRQPQHF.

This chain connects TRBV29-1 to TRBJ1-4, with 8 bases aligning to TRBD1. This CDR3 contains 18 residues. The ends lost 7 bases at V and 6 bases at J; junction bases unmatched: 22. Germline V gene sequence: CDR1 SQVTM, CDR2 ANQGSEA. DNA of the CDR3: TGCAGCGGTAGGACAGGGTGGGAGGTCCCCAGAGGTGATGAAAAACTGTTTTTT. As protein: CSGRTGWEVPRGDEKLFF.

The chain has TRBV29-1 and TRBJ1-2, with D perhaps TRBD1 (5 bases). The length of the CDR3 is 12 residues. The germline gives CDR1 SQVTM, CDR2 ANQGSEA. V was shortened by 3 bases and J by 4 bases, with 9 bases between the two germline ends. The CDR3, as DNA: TGCAGCGTTGACAGGGTGGTCTATGGCTACACCTTC. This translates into CSVDRVVYGYTF.

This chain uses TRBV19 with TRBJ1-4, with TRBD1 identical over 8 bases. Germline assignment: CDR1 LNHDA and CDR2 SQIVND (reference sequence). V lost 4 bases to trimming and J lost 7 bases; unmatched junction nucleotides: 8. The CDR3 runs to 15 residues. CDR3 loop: CASSKAGTGGEKLFF. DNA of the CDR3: TGTGCCAGTAGTAAGGCCGGGACAGGAGGTGAAAAACTGTTTTTT.

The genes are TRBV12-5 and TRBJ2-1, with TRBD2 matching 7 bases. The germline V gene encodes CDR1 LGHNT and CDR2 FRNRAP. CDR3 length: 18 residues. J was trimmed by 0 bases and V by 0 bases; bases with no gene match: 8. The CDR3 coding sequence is TGTGCTAGTGGTTTGGTAGTAGCGGGTCAAAGCTCCTACAATGAGCAGTTCTTC. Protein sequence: CASGLVVAGQSSYNEQFF.

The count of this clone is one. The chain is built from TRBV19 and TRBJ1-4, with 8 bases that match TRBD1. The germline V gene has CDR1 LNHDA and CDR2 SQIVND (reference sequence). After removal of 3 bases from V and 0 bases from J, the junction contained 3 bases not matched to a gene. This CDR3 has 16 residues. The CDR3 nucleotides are TGTGCCAGTAGTATGACAGGGGCTGCAACTAATGAAAAACTGTTTTTT. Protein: CASSMTGAATNEKLFF.

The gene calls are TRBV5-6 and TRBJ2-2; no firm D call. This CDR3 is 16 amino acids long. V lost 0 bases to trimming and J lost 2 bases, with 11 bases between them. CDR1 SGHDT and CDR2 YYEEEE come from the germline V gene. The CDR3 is CASSLGVFRNTGELFF. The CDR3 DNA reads TGTGCCAGCAGCTTGGGAGTTTTCCGAAACACCGGGGAGCTGTTTTTT.

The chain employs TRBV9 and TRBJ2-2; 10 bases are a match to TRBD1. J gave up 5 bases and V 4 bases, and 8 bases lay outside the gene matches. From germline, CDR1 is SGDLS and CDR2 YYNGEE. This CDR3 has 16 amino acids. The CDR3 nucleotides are TGTGCCAGCAGCCCACGTGGACAGGGGGTGACCGGGGAGCTGTTTTTT. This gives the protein CASSPRGQGVTGELFF.

CDR3 bases: TGTGCCATCAGAGGCGGCAGCTCCTACAATGAGCAGTTCTTC. Protein sequence: CAIRGGSSYNEQFF. The chain couples TRBV10-3 to TRBJ2-1; no firm D call. This CDR3 has 14 residues. V was shortened by 6 bases and J by 0 bases, with 9 bases between the two germline ends. CDR1 ENHRY and CDR2 SYGVKD come from the germline V gene.

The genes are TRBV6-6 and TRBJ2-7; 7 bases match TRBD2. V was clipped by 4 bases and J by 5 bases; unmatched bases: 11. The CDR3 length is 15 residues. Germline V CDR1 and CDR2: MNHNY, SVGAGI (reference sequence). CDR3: CASSLKRGPLNEQYF. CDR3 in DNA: TGTGCCAGCAGTTTGAAGCGGGGCCCACTGAACGAGCAGTACTTC.

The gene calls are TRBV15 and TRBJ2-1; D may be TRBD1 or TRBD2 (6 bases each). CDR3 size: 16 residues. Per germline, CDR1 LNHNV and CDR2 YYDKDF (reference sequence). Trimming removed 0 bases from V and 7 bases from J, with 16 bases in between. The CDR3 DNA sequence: TGTGCCACCAGCAGAGATAGCTCGAGGGGGGTTAATGAGCAGTTCTTC. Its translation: CATSRDSSRGVNEQFF.